These 28 T cell receptor beta chains originate from one sample sequenced in a study of tissue T cells after allogeneic stem cell transplantation. Profiling relied on immunoSEQ multiplex PCR, and the TCRdb table lists in-frame clones only, not all of them. The sample lists some 48,000 clones, around 70% occurring once. The sample comprised sorted cells pooled from one or two spleens. These TCRs come from a pool of C57BL/6 mice in good health.

In regard to this clone: The gene names given are mouse names. The DNA ends 1 residue before the CDR3 does, and the rest of the CDR3 is filled in from the germline J gene. The rearrangement uses TRBV13-2 and TRBJ2-7; the match to TRBD2 covers 7 bases. CDR1 is NNHNN and CDR2 is SYGAGS in the germline V gene (reference sequence). The V gene end was trimmed by 5 bases and the J gene end by 0 bases; junction bases not matched to a gene: 8. The CDR3 covers 15 residues. CDR3 protein: CASGGLPRSSYEQYF. CDR3 DNA (partial): TGTGCCAGCGGGGGACTGCCAAGGAGCTCCTATGAACAGTAC.

On this clone itself: Mouse names are used for the genes. The CDR3 end is not reached by the read, which stops 1 residue before it; the germline J gene fills it in. The chain employs TRBV15 and TRBJ2-7, with 9 bases aligning to TRBD2. The CDR3 has 11 amino acids. Trimming removed 6 bases from V and 6 bases from J; junction bases left unmatched: 0. The germline gives CDR1 SGHND, CDR2 FRSKSL. CDR3 DNA, as far as it was read: TGTGCCAGCAGGGACTGGGGTGAACAGTAC. As protein: CASRDWGEQY. The full CDR3 reads CASRDWGEQYF. Using reference TRBV15 and TRBJ2-7 for the parts outside the CDR3, the full variable domain is DAGVTQTPRHEVAEKGQTIILKCEPVSGHNDLFWYRQTKIQGLELLSYFRSKSLMEDGGAFKDRFKAEMLNSSFSTLKIQPTEPKDSAVYLCASRDWGEQYFGPGTRLTVL.

About this clone: Gene names and germline refer to mouse. The read stops 1 residue short of the end of the CDR3; the missing end is completed from the germline J gene. The rearrangement joins TRBV2 to TRBJ1-2, with D unclear. The ends were cut back, 3 bases at V and 0 bases at J, with 5 bases in the middle. The CDR3 length is 13 residues. Germline CDR1 reads LGHNA; CDR2 reads YSYQKL. The CDR3 DNA, read in part, is TGTGCCAGCAGCCACGGGTCAAACTCCGACTACACC. Protein product: CASSHGSNSDYT. The full CDR3 is CASSHGSNSDYTF.

In regard to this clone: Each gene name is a mouse one. The CDR3 end falls 1 residue outside the read, so it is completed with the germline J gene. This sequence joins TRBV13-2 and TRBJ1-5; no clear D. CDR1 and CDR2 (germline): NNHNN, SYGAGS (reference sequence). V was pared by 0 bases and J by 6 bases, with 4 bases between. CDR3 length equals 12 residues. Here the CDR3 reads CASGDAAQAPLF. Incomplete CDR3 DNA: TGTGCCAGCGGTGATGCCGCCCAGGCTCCGCTT.

Of note for this clone: Mouse germline and gene names are used. The read ends 1 residue shy of where the CDR3 ends; the end is completed using the germline J gene. The chain joins TRBV4 to TRBJ2-4; TRBD2 matches at 9 bases. Germline V lookup: CDR1 LGHDT, CDR2 YNNKQL (reference sequence). The CDR3 contains 16 residues. After removal of 7 bases from V and 1 base from J, the junction contained 9 bases not matched to a gene. This CDR3 reads CASKDWGPRGQNTLYF. The sequenced part of the CDR3 DNA is TGTGCCAGCAAGGACTGGGGCCCCCGGGGTCAAAACACCTTGTAC.

Remarks on this clone: Mouse gene names and germline throughout. The read ends 1 residue before the CDR3 terminus; that terminus is restored from the germline J gene. This chain links TRBV29 with TRBJ1-2; D might be TRBD1 (6 bases). Germline assignment: CDR1 MSHET and CDR2 SYDVDS. The CDR3 contains 15 residues. The V and J ends lost 0 bases and 2 bases respectively, with 10 bases between them. Incomplete CDR3 DNA: TGTGCTAGCAGTTTATCCCCGGGACATAACTCCGACTACACC. Protein product: CASSLSPGHNSDYT. The CDR3, in full, reads CASSLSPGHNSDYTF.

A note on this clone: Genes here carry mouse names. The CDR3 region is CASGDLGQKNTLYF. Partial CDR3 DNA: TGTGCCAGCGGTGATCTGGGACAGAAAAACACCTTGTAC. The chain joins TRBV13-2 to TRBJ2-4, with 7 bases that match TRBD1. The CDR3 end lies 1 residue beyond the end of the read and is filled in from the germline J gene. The germline gives CDR1 NNHNN, CDR2 SYGAGS (reference sequence). The junction had 3 bases not matched to a gene; V was cut back by 1 base and J by 4 bases. The CDR3 length is 14 residues.

On this clone: Germline and genes: mouse. The read stops 1 residue short of the end of the CDR3; the missing end is completed from the germline J gene. The rearrangement joins TRBV31 to TRBJ1-1; 8 bases are a match to TRBD1. The CDR3 has 14 amino acids. Germline V gene lookup returns CDR1 GKSSPN and CDR2 SITVG. V lost 1 base and J lost 4; bases outside the gene matches: 5. CDR3 sequence reads: CAWSHGQGGTEVFF. Partial CDR3 DNA: TGTGCCTGGAGTCACGGACAGGGCGGCACAGAAGTCTTC.

This clone has only a few counts. Any gene name here is a mouse gene name. The CDR3 end lies 1 residue beyond the end of the read and is filled in from the germline J gene. The chain uses TRBV1 and TRBJ2-7; D is possibly TRBD2 (5 bases). Trimming shortened V by 4 bases and J by 3 bases, and 7 bases separated the two germline ends. Germline V gene lookup returns CDR1 NSQYPW and CDR2 LRSPGD (reference sequence). The CDR3 runs 12 residues. This chain's CDR3 is CTCSGGDYEQYF. Incomplete CDR3 DNA: TGCACCTGCAGTGGTGGGGACTATGAACAGTAC.

In regard to this clone: Here the gene names and germline are mouse. The read halts 1 residue ahead of the CDR3 end, with the missing end drawn from the germline J gene. V usage is TRBV13-1 and J usage is TRBJ1-1; TRBD1 agrees at 8 bases. The CDR3 runs 14 residues. Germline CDR1 NSHNY, CDR2 SYGAGN. V was pared by 6 bases and J by 0 bases, with 4 bases of the junction left unmatched. The sequenced part of the CDR3 DNA is TGTGCCAGCAAGAGGACAGGGTCAAACACAGAAGTCTTC. It yields the protein CASKRTGSNTEVF. The complete CDR3 protein is CASKRTGSNTEVFF.

In regard to this clone: The gene names here belong to mouse. The CDR3 extends 1 residue past the end of the read, so its final part is completed from the germline J gene. The rearrangement uses TRBV4 and TRBJ2-4; 10 positions match TRBD2. The germline CDR1 and CDR2 sequences are LGHDT and YNNKQL (reference sequence). The V and J ends lost 4 bases and 4 bases, in that order; junction bases with no gene match: 2. CDR3 length: 14 residues. The DNA read from the CDR3 is TGTGCCAGCAGCTTAGGGACTGGGGAAAACACCTTGTAC. It encodes CASSLGTGENTLY. The whole CDR3 sequence is CASSLGTGENTLYF.

This clone was seen only a few times. Mouse names are used for the genes. The read terminates 1 residue before the CDR3 end, so the remaining end is supplied by the germline J gene. At the DNA level, this CDR3 is encoded by other sequences in the same sample as well. V gene TRBV16 combines with J gene TRBJ2-7; TRBD2 agrees at 9 bases. Germline assignment: CDR1 SGHSA and CDR2 FRNQAP. With V trimmed by 5 bases and J by 0 bases, 2 bases remained unmatched. The CDR3 is 14 amino acids. The CDR3 is CASSLGGSSYEQYF. Incomplete CDR3 DNA: TGTGCAAGCAGCCTGGGGGGGAGCTCCTATGAACAGTAC.

As concerns this clone: These gene names are mouse names. The CDR3 goes on 1 residue after the read ends, and that part is filled in from the germline J gene. The chain employs TRBV2 and TRBJ1-1; D not certain. CDR1 and CDR2 from the germline V gene are LGHNA and YSYQKL. The CDR3 consists of 13 residues. The ends were cut back, 3 bases at V and 0 bases at J, with 5 bases in the middle. The DNA read from the CDR3 is TGTGCCAGCAGCCACCAGGCAAACACAGAAGTCTTC. It codes for CASSHQANTEVF. The entire CDR3 protein reads CASSHQANTEVFF.

As regards this clone: A junction end diverges from the germline sequence, so it may reflect a read error. Germline and genes here are mouse. The read ends 1 residue before the CDR3 terminus; that terminus is restored from the germline J gene. J is TRBJ2-3 and V is TRBV5; 8 positions agree with TRBD2. The length of the CDR3 is 15 residues. Looked up from germline, CDR1 is LGHNA and CDR2 is YNLKQL (reference sequence). The sequenced part of the CDR3 DNA is TGTGTCAGCAGCCAAGAACCTGGGGGGACAGAAACGCTGTAT. Amino acids: CVSSQEPGGTETLY. The whole CDR3 reads CVSSQEPGGTETLYF.

This clone was seen only a few times. Gene names and germline refer to mouse. CDR3 sequence reads: CASKTGASYEQYF. The sequenced part of the CDR3 DNA is TGTGCCAGCAAGACAGGGGCCTCCTATGAACAGTAC. The V call is TRBV24, the J call TRBJ2-7, with TRBD1 identical over 8 bases. The CDR3 is cut off 1 residue early in the read; its end comes from the germline J gene. The CDR3 is made up of 13 amino acids. Losses at the gene ends were 7 bases for V and 0 bases for J; bases not matched to a gene: 2. Germline V gives CDR1 KGHTA, CDR2 FRNEEI.

Concerning this clone itself: Gene labels here are mouse ones. Read sequence stops 1 residue before the CDR3 end, and the germline J gene provides the missing end. V gene TRBV31 combines with J gene TRBJ2-3; 11 bases match TRBD2. The CDR3 is 15 amino acids. CDR1 and CDR2 (germline): GKSSPN, SITVG. Trimming removed 0 bases from V and 8 bases from J; junction bases left unmatched: 7. The CDR3 sequence: CAWSLGGLGDGTLYF. The CDR3 bases that were read are TGTGCCTGGAGTCTGGGGGGACTGGGGGATGGAACGCTGTAT.

This clone turned up a few times. The genes are named according to mouse. CDR3 residues: CASSLNDYEQYF. The covered CDR3 bases are TGTGCCAGCTCTCTCAACGACTATGAACAGTAC. V usage is TRBV12-1 and J usage is TRBJ2-7; D is undetermined. The read ends 1 residue before the CDR3 terminus; that terminus is restored from the germline J gene. Trimming removed 0 bases from V and 3 bases from J, with 5 bases in between. Germline-derived CDR1 and CDR2 are SGHSN and HYEKVE. The CDR3 extends over 12 amino acids.

Worth noting for this clone: Each gene name is a mouse one. The CDR3 is cut off 1 residue early in the read; its end comes from the germline J gene. This chain uses TRBV31 with TRBJ2-5; 9 bases are a match to TRBD2. The CDR3 has 14 residues. CDR1 is GKSSPN and CDR2 is SITVG in the germline V gene. V gave up 3 bases and J gave up 1 base; unmatched junction bases: 2. The sequenced CDR3 bases are TGTGCCTGGAGGGACTGGGGTGACCAAGACACCCAGTAC. This codes for CAWRDWGDQDTQY. In full, the CDR3 is CAWRDWGDQDTQYF.

About this clone: Gene names follow the mouse nomenclature. The sequenced fragment ends 1 residue before the CDR3 boundary, so the rest is inferred from the germline J gene. The chain links TRBV5 to TRBJ1-4, with a tentative D call TRBD1 (6 bases). Germline CDR1 and CDR2: LGHNA and YNLKQL (reference sequence). The CDR3 length is 15 residues. V lost 0 bases and J 4 bases, leaving 9 bases between the germline ends. The covered CDR3 bases are TGTGCCAGCAGCCAAGATGGGGACAACAACGAAAGATTATTT. This codes for CASSQDGDNNERLF. The CDR3 reads in full as CASSQDGDNNERLFF.

Turning to this clone: All gene names here are mouse names. The read halts 1 residue ahead of the CDR3 end, with the missing end drawn from the germline J gene. The rearrangement links TRBV1 to TRBJ1-5, with D tentatively TRBD1 (5 bases). Deletions cut 0 bases from V and 8 bases from J, with 11 bases between. The CDR3 extends over 14 amino acids. Germline V gene lookup returns CDR1 NSQYPW and CDR2 LRSPGD (reference sequence). CDR3 in amino acids: CTCSADFQGKAPLF. CDR3 DNA, as far as it was read: TGCACCTGCAGTGCAGATTTCCAGGGAAAGGCTCCGCTT. Supplemented by reference TRBV1 and TRBJ1-5, the full variable domain reads VTLLEQNPRWRLVPRGQAVNLRCILKNSQYPWMSWYQQDLQKQLQWLFTLRSPGDKEVKSLPGADYLATRVTDTELRLQVANMSQGRTLYCTCSADFQGKAPLFGEGTRLSVL.

With regard to this clone: Germline and genes here are mouse. The CDR3 end lies 1 residue beyond the end of the read and is filled in from the germline J gene. V usage is TRBV16 and J usage is TRBJ1-3; D is ambiguous. The V end was cut by 1 base, the J end by 0 bases, with 4 bases between. CDR1 and CDR2 (germline): SGHSA, FRNQAP. The CDR3 spans 14 residues. The chain's CDR3 is CASSLGSSGNTLYF. Partial CDR3 DNA: TGTGCAAGCAGCTTAGGCAGTTCTGGAAATACGCTCTAT.

This clone was detected once. Gene names and germline match the mouse. The read comes to an end 1 residue before the CDR3 does, leaving the germline J gene to fill in the end. The V and J genes are TRBV5 and TRBJ2-4; D is unresolved. Trimming removed 0 bases at V and 3 bases at J, with 4 bases between. CDR1 and CDR2 from the germline V gene are LGHNA and YNLKQL (reference sequence). This CDR3 is built from 13 residues. The DNA read from the CDR3 is TGTGCCAGCAGCCAAGAACACCAAAACACCTTGTAC. Protein product: CASSQEHQNTLY. The CDR3 in its entirety is CASSQEHQNTLYF.

There are a few counts of this clone. Gene labels here are mouse ones. The CDR3 end is not reached by the read, which stops 1 residue before it; the germline J gene fills it in. The chain combines TRBV5 with TRBJ2-7; D not resolved. Trimming cost V 0 bases and J 4 bases, with 7 bases left between them. CDR3 length: 13 amino acids. Per the germline V gene, CDR1 is LGHNA and CDR2 is YNLKQL (reference sequence). The covered CDR3 bases are TGTGCCAGCAGCCAAGATCCCAGTTATGAACAGTAC. Translating gives CASSQDPSYEQY. Given in full, the CDR3 is CASSQDPSYEQYF.

This clone has just a few counts. All gene names here are mouse names. The missing CDR3 end, 1 residue past where the read stops, is filled in from the germline J gene. The gene calls are TRBV12-1 and TRBJ2-7; TRBD2 matches 10 bases. The CDR3 has 14 amino acids. The germline V gene encodes CDR1 SGHSN and CDR2 HYEKVE. V was clipped by 4 bases and J by 4 bases; unmatched bases: 6. The CDR3 DNA, read in part, is TGTGCCAGCTCCCCCGGGACTGGGGATTATGAACAGTAC. Its protein is CASSPGTGDYEQY. The CDR3 in full is CASSPGTGDYEQYF. The whole variable domain, remainder taken from reference TRBV12-1 and TRBJ2-7, is DSGVVQSPRHIIKEKGGRSVLTCIPISGHSNVVWYQQTLGKELKFLIQHYEKVERDKGFLPSRFSVQQFDDYHSEMNMSALELEDSAMYFCASSPGTGDYEQYFGPGTRLTVL.

Notes on this clone: Germline and genes here are mouse. Read sequence stops 1 residue before the CDR3 end, and the germline J gene provides the missing end. The rearrangement joins TRBV31 to TRBJ2-3, with no clear D. CDR1 is GKSSPN and CDR2 is SITVG in the germline V gene. The CDR3 loop spans 13 amino acids. The V end lost 0 bases, the J end lost 1 base, and 5 bases lay between the germline ends. CDR3 loop: CAWSLKGAETLYF. CDR3 bases read: TGTGCCTGGAGTCTAAAGGGTGCAGAAACGCTGTAT.

Points on this clone: Gene and germline names: mouse. The DNA ends 1 residue before the CDR3 does, and the rest of the CDR3 is filled in from the germline J gene. V gene TRBV13-1 combines with J gene TRBJ2-1; TRBD1 agrees at 7 bases. There are 15 residues in the CDR3. Germline trimming cut 2 bases from V and 7 bases from J; bases unmatched to any gene: 9. Germline V gives CDR1 NSHNY, CDR2 SYGAGN. CDR3: CASSDPRDSLAEQFF. The DNA read from the CDR3 is TGTGCCAGCAGTGACCCCAGGGACAGCTTGGCTGAGCAGTTC.

A note on this clone: Gene names are the mouse ones. The CDR3 goes on 1 residue after the read ends, and that part is filled in from the germline J gene. The V gene is TRBV17, the J gene TRBJ2-7; perhaps TRBD2 as D (7 bases). CDR1 and CDR2 (germline): MNHDT, YYDKIL. V lost 6 bases and J 3 bases, leaving 15 bases between the germline ends. The CDR3 length is 14 residues. The DNA read from the CDR3 is TGTGCTAGCAGCCCTTTTGGGGGGCTCTATGAACAGTAC. It codes for CASSPFGGLYEQY. The CDR3, in full, reads CASSPFGGLYEQYF.

A note on this clone: Germline and genes: mouse. The DNA ends 1 residue before the CDR3 does, and the rest of the CDR3 is filled in from the germline J gene. The genes are TRBV19 and TRBJ2-5, with D unclear. This CDR3 has 14 residues. In germline, CDR1 is FNHDT, CDR2 SITEND (reference sequence). Trimming cost V 1 base and J 3 bases, with 9 bases left between them. The CDR3 loop reads CASSISLVQDTQYF. The CDR3 bases that were read are TGTGCCAGCAGTATATCCCTCGTGCAAGACACCCAGTAC.